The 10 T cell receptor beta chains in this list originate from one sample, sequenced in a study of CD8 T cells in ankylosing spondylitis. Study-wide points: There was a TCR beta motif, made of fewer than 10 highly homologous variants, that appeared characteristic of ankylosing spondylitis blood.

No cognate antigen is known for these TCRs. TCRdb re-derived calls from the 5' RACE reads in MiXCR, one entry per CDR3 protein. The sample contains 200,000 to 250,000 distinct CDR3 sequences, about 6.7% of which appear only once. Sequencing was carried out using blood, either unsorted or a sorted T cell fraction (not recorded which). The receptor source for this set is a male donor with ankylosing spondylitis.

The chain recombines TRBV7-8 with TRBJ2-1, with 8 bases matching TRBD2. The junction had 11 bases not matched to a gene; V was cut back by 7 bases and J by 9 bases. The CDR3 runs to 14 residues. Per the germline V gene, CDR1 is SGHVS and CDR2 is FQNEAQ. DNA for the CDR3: TGTGCCAGCAAGGAGCGAGCGGGGGTGATTGAGCAGTTCTTC. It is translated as CASKERAGVIEQFF.

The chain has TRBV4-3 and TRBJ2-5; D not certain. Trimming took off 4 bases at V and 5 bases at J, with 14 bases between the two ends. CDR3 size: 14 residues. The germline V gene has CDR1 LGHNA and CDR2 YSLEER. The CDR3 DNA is TGCGCCAGCAGCCGTGAACCTAAATCGGAGACCCAGTACTTC. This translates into CASSREPKSETQYF.

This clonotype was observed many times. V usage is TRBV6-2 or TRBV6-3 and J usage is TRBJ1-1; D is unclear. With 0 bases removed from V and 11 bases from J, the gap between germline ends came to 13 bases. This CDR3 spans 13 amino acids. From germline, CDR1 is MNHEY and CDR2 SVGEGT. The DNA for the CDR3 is TGTGCCAGCAGTTACTCGATATTAGGATCGGCTTTCTTT. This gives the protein CASSYSILGSAFF.

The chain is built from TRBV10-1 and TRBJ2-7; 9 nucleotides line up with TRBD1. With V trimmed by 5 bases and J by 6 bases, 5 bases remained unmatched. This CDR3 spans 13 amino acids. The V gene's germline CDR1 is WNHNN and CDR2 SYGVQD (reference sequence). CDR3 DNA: TGCGCCAGCAGTATAGGGACAGGGCGCGAGCAGTACTTC. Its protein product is CASSIGTGREQYF.

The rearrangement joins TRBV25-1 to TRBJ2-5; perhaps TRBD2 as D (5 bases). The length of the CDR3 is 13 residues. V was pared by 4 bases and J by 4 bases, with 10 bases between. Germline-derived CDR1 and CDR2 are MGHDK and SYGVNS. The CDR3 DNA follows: TGTGCCAGCAGTGGGCAAGAGGGAGAGACCCAGTACTTC. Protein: CASSGQEGETQYF. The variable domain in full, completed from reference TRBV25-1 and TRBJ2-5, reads EADIYQTPRYLVIGTGKKITLECSQTMGHDKMYWYQQDPGMELHLIHYSYGVNSTEKGDLSSESTVSRIRTEHFPLTLESARPSHTSQYLCASSGQEGETQYFGPGTRLLVL.

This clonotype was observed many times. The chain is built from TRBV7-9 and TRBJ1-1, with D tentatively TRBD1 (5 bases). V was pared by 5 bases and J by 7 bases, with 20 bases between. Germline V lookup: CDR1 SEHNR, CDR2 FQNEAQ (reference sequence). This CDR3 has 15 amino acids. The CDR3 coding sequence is TGTGCCAGCAGCCCCATATTAGGGGTCATTGGTGAAGCTTTCTTT. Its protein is CASSPILGVIGEAFF.

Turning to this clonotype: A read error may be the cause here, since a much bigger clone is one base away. DNA of the CDR3: TGTGCCAGCAGTACCCCGGACAGGGCTAGAACTGAAGCTTTCTTT. It codes for CASSTPDRARTEAFF. The gene calls are TRBV6-1 and TRBJ1-1, with 8 bases matching TRBD1. Germline V gene data show CDR1 as MNHNS and CDR2 as SASEGT. V lost 5 bases and J lost 5; bases outside the gene matches: 10. The CDR3 consists of 15 residues.

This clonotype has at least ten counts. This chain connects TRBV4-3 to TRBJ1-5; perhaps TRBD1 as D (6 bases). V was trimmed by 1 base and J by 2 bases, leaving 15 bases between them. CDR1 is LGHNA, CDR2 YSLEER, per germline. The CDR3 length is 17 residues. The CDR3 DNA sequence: TGCGCCAGCAGCCAAGGGGTGGGGGGCGCACGCAATCAGCCCCAGCATTTT. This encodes CASSQGVGGARNQPQHF.

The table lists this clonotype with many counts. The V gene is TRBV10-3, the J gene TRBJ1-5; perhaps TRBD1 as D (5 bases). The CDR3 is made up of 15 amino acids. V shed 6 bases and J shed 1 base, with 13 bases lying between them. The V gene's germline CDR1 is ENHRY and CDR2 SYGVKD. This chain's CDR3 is CAIRAGRASNQPQHF. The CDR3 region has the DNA TGTGCCATCAGGGCCGGCAGGGCGAGCAATCAGCCCCAGCATTTT.

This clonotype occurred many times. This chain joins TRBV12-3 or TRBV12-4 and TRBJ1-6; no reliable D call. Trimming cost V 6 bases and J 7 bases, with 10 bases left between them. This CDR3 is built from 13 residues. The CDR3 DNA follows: TGTGCCAGCAGCCAGTGGAAGAATTCACCCCTCCACTTT. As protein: CASSQWKNSPLHF.